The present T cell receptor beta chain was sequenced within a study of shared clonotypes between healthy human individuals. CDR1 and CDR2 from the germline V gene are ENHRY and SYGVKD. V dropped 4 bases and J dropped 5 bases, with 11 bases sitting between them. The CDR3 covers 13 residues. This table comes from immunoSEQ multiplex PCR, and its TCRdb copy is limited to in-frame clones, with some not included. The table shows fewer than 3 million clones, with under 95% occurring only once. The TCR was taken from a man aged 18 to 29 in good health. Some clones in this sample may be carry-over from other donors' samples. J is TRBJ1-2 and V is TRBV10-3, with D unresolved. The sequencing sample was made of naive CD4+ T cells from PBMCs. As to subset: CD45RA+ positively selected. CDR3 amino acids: CAISGGPEYGYTF. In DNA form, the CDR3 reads TGTGCCATCAGTGGAGGACCCGAGTATGGCTACACCTTC.